This is a list of T cell receptor beta chains from one sample in a study of cytomegalovirus exposure and HLA in healthy donors. The assay was immunoSEQ multiplex PCR, and TCRdb's table has in-frame clones only and misses some. The sample has about 140,000 clones, 84% seen once. Material: PBMCs. These receptor sequences come from a woman aged 30 to 39 in good health and CMV-seronegative. Each CDR3 is given with its conserved first and last residue. Each record gives: clone size, J gene, D gene, V gene, CDR3 DNA, CDR3 protein. D genes are given only for firm matches. Size values are once, few and many counts, or a class for expanded clones, and some rows have none.

abundance: -
j_gene: TRBJ2-7
d_gene: -
v_gene: TRBV5-1
CDR3nt: TGCGCCAGCAGCCTGGACTTATACGAGCAGTACTTC
CDR3aa: CASSLDLYEQYF

abundance: -
j_gene: TRBJ1-6
d_gene: TRBD1
v_gene: TRBV7-2
CDR3nt: TGTGCCAGCAGCAAAACCGGGACAGGGAGCTCCTATAATTCACCCCTCCACTTT
CDR3aa: CASSKTGTGSSYNSPLHF

abundance: -
j_gene: TRBJ2-3
d_gene: TRBD2
v_gene: TRBV5-1
CDR3nt: TGCGCCAGCAGCCGTGTGACAGCGGGGGGGCGTGGTACGCAGTATTTT
CDR3aa: CASSRVTAGGRGTQYF

abundance: -
j_gene: TRBJ2-1
d_gene: TRBD2
v_gene: TRBV27
CDR3nt: TGTGCCAGCAGTGAGACTAGCTGGCACAATGAGCAGTTCTTC
CDR3aa: CASSETSWHNEQFF

abundance: -
j_gene: TRBJ1-6
d_gene: -
v_gene: TRBV2
CDR3nt: TGTGCCAGCGGAGAGGTGGGGGGGCTTGATTCACCCCTCCACTTT
CDR3aa: CASGEVGGLDSPLHF

abundance: -
j_gene: TRBJ1-5
d_gene: -
v_gene: TRBV19
CDR3nt: TGTGCCAGTAGTATCGGGTGGGGAGGGCAGCCCCAGCATTTT
CDR3aa: CASSIGWGGQPQHF

abundance: -
j_gene: TRBJ2-1
d_gene: TRBD2
v_gene: TRBV14
CDR3nt: TGTGCCAGCAGCCGGACTAGCGGGGGGGCCTACAATGAGCAGTTCTTC
CDR3aa: CASSRTSGGAYNEQFF

abundance: -
j_gene: TRBJ1-2
d_gene: TRBD1
v_gene: TRBV7-3
CDR3nt: TGTGCCAGCAGCCCTGGACTGACAGGGAATGGCTACACCTTC
CDR3aa: CASSPGLTGNGYTF

abundance: -
j_gene: TRBJ1-2
d_gene: -
v_gene: TRBV2
CDR3nt: TGTGCCAGCAGTGAAGCGTTGGGGGGGGGCCCTAACTATGGCTACACCTTC
CDR3aa: CASSEALGGGPNYGYTF

abundance: -
j_gene: TRBJ2-7
d_gene: -
v_gene: TRBV18
CDR3nt: TGTGCCAGCTCACCATCGGCAGGGGGGTCCTACGAGCAGTACTTC
CDR3aa: CASSPSAGGSYEQYF

abundance: -
j_gene: TRBJ2-3
d_gene: -
v_gene: TRBV30
CDR3nt: TGTGCCTGGAGCTCCGGGCAGGGGGGTAGCACAGATACGCAGTATTTT
CDR3aa: CAWSSGQGGSTDTQYF

abundance: -
j_gene: TRBJ2-1
d_gene: -
v_gene: TRBV7-2
CDR3nt: TGTGCCAGCAGTCCCGGGACACGCTCCTACAATGAGCAGTTCTTC
CDR3aa: CASSPGTRSYNEQFF

abundance: -
j_gene: TRBJ1-1
d_gene: -
v_gene: TRBV7-2
CDR3nt: TGTGCCAGCAGCTTATATCGGGACACTGAAGCTTTCTTT
CDR3aa: CASSLYRDTEAFF

abundance: -
j_gene: TRBJ2-5
d_gene: TRBD2
v_gene: TRBV28
CDR3nt: TGTGCCAGCAGTTCCCTCGGTATAGCGGGGATGTACCAAGAGACCCAGTACTTC
CDR3aa: CASSSLGIAGMYQETQYF

abundance: -
j_gene: TRBJ1-4
d_gene: -
v_gene: TRBV6-5
CDR3nt: TGTGCCAGCAGTTACGCAGGAAAACTGTTTTTT
CDR3aa: CASSYAGKLFF

abundance: -
j_gene: TRBJ1-1
d_gene: TRBD1
v_gene: TRBV9
CDR3nt: TGTGCCAGCAGCGTTACAGGGGCGTTACTCACTGAAGCTTTCTTT
CDR3aa: CASSVTGALLTEAFF

abundance: -
j_gene: TRBJ2-7
d_gene: -
v_gene: TRBV5-4
CDR3nt: TGTGCCAGCAGCTTGGTAAAAGGGGCGAGCTCCTACGAGCAGTACTTC
CDR3aa: CASSLVKGASSYEQYF

abundance: -
j_gene: TRBJ1-2
d_gene: -
v_gene: TRBV5-6
CDR3nt: -
CDR3aa: CASILARSNYGYTF

abundance: once
j_gene: TRBJ2-7
d_gene: TRBD2
v_gene: TRBV11-2
CDR3nt: TGTGCCAGCAGCTTTGGCGGGGGAGCTTACGAGCAGTACTTC
CDR3aa: CASSFGGGAYEQYF

abundance: -
j_gene: TRBJ1-2
d_gene: -
v_gene: TRBV5-6
CDR3nt: TGTGCCAGCAGCTTGGTAGAGGGTGAGGGCTATGGCTACACCTTC
CDR3aa: CASSLVEGEGYGYTF

abundance: -
j_gene: TRBJ2-1
d_gene: -
v_gene: TRBV27
CDR3nt: TGTGCCAGCAGTTGGGGCGCGGGGACGGGAGAGAATGAGCAGTTCTTC
CDR3aa: CASSWGAGTGENEQFF

abundance: -
j_gene: TRBJ1-2
d_gene: -
v_gene: TRBV6-1
CDR3nt: TGTGCCAGCAGTGAAGCGCCACACCCTAACTATGGCTACACCTTC
CDR3aa: CASSEAPHPNYGYTF

abundance: -
j_gene: TRBJ2-3
d_gene: TRBD2
v_gene: TRBV5-8
CDR3nt: TGTGCCAGCAGCTTGTCGCCTAGCGGGGGCCATAGCACAGATACGCAGTATTTT
CDR3aa: CASSLSPSGGHSTDTQYF

abundance: -
j_gene: TRBJ1-6
d_gene: -
v_gene: TRBV6-1
CDR3nt: TGTGCCAGCGCCGGACAGTCGATTGATTCACCCCTCCACTTT
CDR3aa: CASAGQSIDSPLHF

abundance: -
j_gene: TRBJ1-2
d_gene: TRBD1
v_gene: TRBV7-3
CDR3nt: TGTGCCAGCAGCACTGGGACAGGGGGTACGAAAAGGTTC
CDR3aa: CASSTGTGGTKRF

abundance: few
j_gene: TRBJ1-2
d_gene: TRBD1
v_gene: TRBV6-5
CDR3nt: TGTGCCAGCAGAAGACAGGGGCTGACCTATGGCTACACCTTC
CDR3aa: CASRRQGLTYGYTF

abundance: -
j_gene: TRBJ2-6
d_gene: TRBD1
v_gene: TRBV5-1
CDR3nt: TGCGCCAGCAGCGGGACAGGGTCTGGCGGGGCCAACGTCCTGACTTTC
CDR3aa: CASSGTGSGGANVLTF

abundance: -
j_gene: TRBJ2-1
d_gene: TRBD2
v_gene: TRBV7-3
CDR3nt: TGTGCCAGCAGCAGGACTAGGAGCTCCTACAATGAGCAGTTCTTC
CDR3aa: CASSRTRSSYNEQFF

abundance: -
j_gene: TRBJ1-2
d_gene: -
v_gene: TRBV6-5
CDR3nt: TGTGCCAGCACCCAGGGGATCGGCTACACCTTC
CDR3aa: CASTQGIGYTF

abundance: -
j_gene: TRBJ1-1
d_gene: TRBD1
v_gene: TRBV11-2
CDR3nt: TGTGCCAGCAGCTTAGGGGACAGGGGGAATGCTTTCTTT
CDR3aa: CASSLGDRGNAFF

abundance: -
j_gene: TRBJ1-3
d_gene: -
v_gene: TRBV6-1
CDR3nt: TGTGCCAGCAGGGCACAGAGTTTCTCTGGAAACACCATATATTTT
CDR3aa: CASRAQSFSGNTIYF

abundance: -
j_gene: TRBJ2-3
d_gene: TRBD2
v_gene: TRBV27
CDR3nt: TGTGCCAGCAGTGGACTAGCGGGGGGATCAGATACGCAGTATTTT
CDR3aa: CASSGLAGGSDTQYF

abundance: -
j_gene: TRBJ1-6
d_gene: TRBD1
v_gene: TRBV6-5
CDR3nt: TGTGCCAGCAGTTACTCGGAAGGACAGGGGTATTCACCCCTCCACTTT
CDR3aa: CASSYSEGQGYSPLHF

abundance: -
j_gene: TRBJ1-2
d_gene: -
v_gene: TRBV5-4
CDR3nt: TGTGCCAGCAGCCTCGACAGAGCAACTAACTATGGCTACACCTTC
CDR3aa: CASSLDRATNYGYTF

abundance: -
j_gene: TRBJ2-3
d_gene: -
v_gene: TRBV6-1
CDR3nt: TGTGCCAGCAGTCAAGGACTATTCAAGGGAGGCACAGATACGCAGTATTTT
CDR3aa: CASSQGLFKGGTDTQYF

abundance: -
j_gene: TRBJ1-1
d_gene: TRBD1
v_gene: TRBV29-1
CDR3nt: TGCAGCGTTCGGACAGGCCAGAACACTGAAGCTTTCTTT
CDR3aa: CSVRTGQNTEAFF

abundance: -
j_gene: TRBJ1-6
d_gene: -
v_gene: TRBV27
CDR3nt: TGTGCCAGCAGTAAAAGGGGAAGGCCGGGTGCCTATAATTCACCCCTCCACTTT
CDR3aa: CASSKRGRPGAYNSPLHF

abundance: once
j_gene: TRBJ1-1
d_gene: -
v_gene: TRBV5-1
CDR3nt: TGCGCCAGCAGCTTGGCCGGGAACACTGAAGCTTTCTTT
CDR3aa: CASSLAGNTEAFF

abundance: -
j_gene: TRBJ1-4
d_gene: TRBD1
v_gene: TRBV6-1
CDR3nt: TGTGCCAGCACCCGACAGGGGCTGACACTGTTTTTT
CDR3aa: CASTRQGLTLFF

abundance: few
j_gene: TRBJ2-7
d_gene: TRBD1
v_gene: TRBV2
CDR3nt: TGTGCCAGCGTCCGGGACAGGGACTCCTACGAGCAGTACTTC
CDR3aa: CASVRDRDSYEQYF

abundance: -
j_gene: TRBJ2-7
d_gene: TRBD1
v_gene: TRBV11-3
CDR3nt: TGTGCCAGCAGCCAAACCGGGACAGGGGGCTACGAGCAGTACTTC
CDR3aa: CASSQTGTGGYEQYF

abundance: -
j_gene: TRBJ2-2
d_gene: -
v_gene: TRBV5-1
CDR3nt: TGCGCCAGCAGCTTAACAGGGCCGGGCACCGGGGAGCTGTTTTTT
CDR3aa: CASSLTGPGTGELFF

abundance: -
j_gene: TRBJ1-5
d_gene: -
v_gene: TRBV30
CDR3nt: TGTGCCTGGAGTCGGACAGGCAATCAGCCCCAGCATTTT
CDR3aa: CAWSRTGNQPQHF

abundance: -
j_gene: TRBJ1-2
d_gene: TRBD1
v_gene: TRBV28
CDR3nt: TGTGCCAGCAGTTTGGAGGGGGCGTATGGCTACACCTTC
CDR3aa: CASSLEGAYGYTF

abundance: -
j_gene: TRBJ2-1
d_gene: TRBD1
v_gene: TRBV5-4
CDR3nt: TGTGCCAGCAGCGTACCGACAGGGGGCGAGCTACAATTCTTC
CDR3aa: CASSVPTGGELQFF

abundance: -
j_gene: TRBJ1-3
d_gene: -
v_gene: TRBV9
CDR3nt: TGTGCCAGCAGCGCGGACTTCTACACCATATATTTT
CDR3aa: CASSADFYTIYF

abundance: -
j_gene: TRBJ2-3
d_gene: TRBD1
v_gene: TRBV5-6
CDR3nt: TGTGCCAGCAGCACGACAGGGGGTGTCTCAGATACGCAGTATTTT
CDR3aa: CASSTTGGVSDTQYF

abundance: -
j_gene: TRBJ2-1
d_gene: TRBD1
v_gene: TRBV27
CDR3nt: TGTGCCAGCAGTTTATCCCCCGGGACAGGTTACAATGAGCAGTTCTTC
CDR3aa: CASSLSPGTGYNEQFF

abundance: -
j_gene: TRBJ2-1
d_gene: TRBD2
v_gene: TRBV5-1
CDR3nt: TGCGCCAGCAGCTTGGTGGGACTAGCGTCCCGGAGCTCCTACAATGAGCAGTTCTTC
CDR3aa: CASSLVGLASRSSYNEQFF

abundance: -
j_gene: TRBJ2-7
d_gene: -
v_gene: TRBV11-2
CDR3nt: TGTGCCAGCAGCCCGACGACCGGACCGCGCTCGCGGGGGCAGTACTTC
CDR3aa: CASSPTTGPRSRGQYF

abundance: -
j_gene: TRBJ2-4
d_gene: TRBD1
v_gene: TRBV7-9
CDR3nt: TGTGCCAGCAGCTTAGGAGGACAGGGGGGTAAAAACATTCAGTACTTC
CDR3aa: CASSLGGQGGKNIQYF

abundance: -
j_gene: TRBJ1-2
d_gene: -
v_gene: TRBV18
CDR3nt: TGTGCCAGCTCGGGGCAGAACTATGGCTACACCTTC
CDR3aa: CASSGQNYGYTF

abundance: few
j_gene: TRBJ1-2
d_gene: TRBD1
v_gene: TRBV11-2
CDR3nt: TGTGCCAGCAGCCTTACAGTTACAGGGGGCGGGGGGTTCTATGGCTACACCTTC
CDR3aa: CASSLTVTGGGGFYGYTF

abundance: -
j_gene: TRBJ2-1
d_gene: TRBD2
v_gene: TRBV4-3
CDR3nt: TGCGCCAGCAGCCAAGTAGGACTAGCGGGGGGTCAGCAGTTCTTC
CDR3aa: CASSQVGLAGGQQFF

abundance: -
j_gene: TRBJ2-5
d_gene: TRBD1
v_gene: TRBV5-1
CDR3nt: TGCGCCAGCAGCCCGGGGACAGGGGTAGAGACCCAGTACTTC
CDR3aa: CASSPGTGVETQYF

abundance: -
j_gene: TRBJ1-5
d_gene: -
v_gene: TRBV28
CDR3nt: TGTGCCAGCAGTTGGGCTATGAATCAGCCCCAGCATTTT
CDR3aa: CASSWAMNQPQHF

abundance: -
j_gene: TRBJ2-1
d_gene: -
v_gene: TRBV5-1
CDR3nt: TGCGCCAGCAGCTTAGGACAGAGCTCCTACAATGAGCAGTTCTTC
CDR3aa: CASSLGQSSYNEQFF